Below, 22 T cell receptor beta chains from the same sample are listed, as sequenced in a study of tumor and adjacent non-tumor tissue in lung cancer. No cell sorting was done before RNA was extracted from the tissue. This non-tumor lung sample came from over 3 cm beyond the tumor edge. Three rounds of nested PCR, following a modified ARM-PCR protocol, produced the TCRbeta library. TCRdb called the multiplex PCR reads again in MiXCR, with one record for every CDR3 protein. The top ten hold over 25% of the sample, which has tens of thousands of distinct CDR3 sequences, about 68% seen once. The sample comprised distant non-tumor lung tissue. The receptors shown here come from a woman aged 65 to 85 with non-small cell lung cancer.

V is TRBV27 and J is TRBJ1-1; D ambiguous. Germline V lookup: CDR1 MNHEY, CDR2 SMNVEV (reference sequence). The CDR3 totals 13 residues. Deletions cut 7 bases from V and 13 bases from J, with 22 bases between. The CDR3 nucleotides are TGTGCCAGCATTGGCAACACGGGCTCTGCGGTTTTCTTT. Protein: CASIGNTGSAVFF.

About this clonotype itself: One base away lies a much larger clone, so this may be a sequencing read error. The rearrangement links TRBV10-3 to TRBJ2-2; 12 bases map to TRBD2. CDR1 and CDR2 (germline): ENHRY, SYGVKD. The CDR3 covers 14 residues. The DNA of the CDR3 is TGTGTCATCAGGGGGACTAGCGGGCCCGGGGAGCTGTTTTTT. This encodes CVIRGTSGPGELFF.

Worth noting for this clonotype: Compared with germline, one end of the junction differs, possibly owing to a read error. DNA of the CDR3: TGTGACAGCAGTTCCACTGGGGGCGACACCGGGGAGCTGTTTTTT. Its translation: CDSSSTGGDTGELFF. The chain recombines TRBV6-6 with TRBJ2-2; D may be TRBD1 (6 bases). CDR3 length: 15 amino acids. The germline CDR1 and CDR2 sequences are MNHNY and SVGAGI (reference sequence).

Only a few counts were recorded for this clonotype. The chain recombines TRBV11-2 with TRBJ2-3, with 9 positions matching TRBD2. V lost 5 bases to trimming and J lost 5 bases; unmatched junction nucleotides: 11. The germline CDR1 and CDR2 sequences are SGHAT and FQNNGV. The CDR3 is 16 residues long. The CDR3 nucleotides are TGTGCCAGCAGCGCCCGGGGGAGCGGGGGGATAGATACGCAGTATTTT. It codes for CASSARGSGGIDTQYF.

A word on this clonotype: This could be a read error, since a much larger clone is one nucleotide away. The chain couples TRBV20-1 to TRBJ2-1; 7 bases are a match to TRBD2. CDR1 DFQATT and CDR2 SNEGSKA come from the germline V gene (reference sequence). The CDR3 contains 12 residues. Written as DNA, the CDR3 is TGCAATGCTATCCCAGCGGGATATGAGCAGTTCTTC. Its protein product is CNAIPAGYEQFF.

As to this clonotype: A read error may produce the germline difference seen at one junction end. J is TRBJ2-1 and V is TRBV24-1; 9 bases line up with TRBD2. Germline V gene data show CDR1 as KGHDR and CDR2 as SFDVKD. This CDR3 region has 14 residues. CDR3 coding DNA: TGTGCCACCAGTTCTAGCGGGATGTTCAATGAGCAGTCCTTC. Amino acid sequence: CATSSSGMFNEQSF.

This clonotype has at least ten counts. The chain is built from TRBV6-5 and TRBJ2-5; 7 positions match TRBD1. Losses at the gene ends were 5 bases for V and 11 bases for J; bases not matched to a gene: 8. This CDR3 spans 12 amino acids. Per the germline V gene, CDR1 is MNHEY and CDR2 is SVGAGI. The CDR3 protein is CASSPPGGPQYF. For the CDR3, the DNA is TGTGCCAGCAGTCCGCCAGGGGGACCGCAGTACTTC.

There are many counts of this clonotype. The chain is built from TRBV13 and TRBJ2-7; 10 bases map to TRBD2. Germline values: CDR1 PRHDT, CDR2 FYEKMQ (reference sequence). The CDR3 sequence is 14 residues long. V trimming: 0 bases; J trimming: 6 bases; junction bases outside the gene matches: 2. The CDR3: CASSLGLAGREQYF. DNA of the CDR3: TGTGCCAGCAGCTTAGGACTAGCGGGACGCGAGCAGTACTTC.

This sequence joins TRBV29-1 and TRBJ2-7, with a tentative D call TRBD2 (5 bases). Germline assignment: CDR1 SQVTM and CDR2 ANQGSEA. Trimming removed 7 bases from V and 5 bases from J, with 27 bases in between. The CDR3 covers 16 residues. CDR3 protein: CSALSFPGMKEDEQYF. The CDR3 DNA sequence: TGCAGCGCCCTTTCATTCCCCGGGATGAAAGAGGACGAGCAGTACTTC.

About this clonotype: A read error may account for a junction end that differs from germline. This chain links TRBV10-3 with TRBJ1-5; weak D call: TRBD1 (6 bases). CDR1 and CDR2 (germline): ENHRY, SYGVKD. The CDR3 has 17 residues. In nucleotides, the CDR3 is TGCGCCATCAGTGAGGCTGGGGGCCCGGGTAGCAATCAGCCCCAGCATTTT. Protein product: CAISEAGGPGSNQPQHF.

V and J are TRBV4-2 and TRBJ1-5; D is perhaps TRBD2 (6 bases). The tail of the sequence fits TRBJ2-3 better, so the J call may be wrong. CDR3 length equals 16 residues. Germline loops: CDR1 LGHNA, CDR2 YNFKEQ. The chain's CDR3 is CASSQDLQGGWRPQYF. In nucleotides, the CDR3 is TGTGCCAGCAGCCAAGATCTTCAGGGAGGTTGGCGGCCCCAGTATTTT.

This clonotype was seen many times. The CDR3 reads CASSLAFGTGGFGSSYNEQFF. Here the CDR3 DNA reads TGTGCCAGCAGTTTAGCCTTTGGGACAGGGGGGTTCGGAAGCTCCTACAATGAGCAGTTCTTC. The gene calls are TRBV12-3 or TRBV12-4 and TRBJ2-1, with 11 bases that match TRBD1. The CDR3 spans 21 residues. J gave up 0 bases and V 0 bases, and 13 bases lay outside the gene matches.

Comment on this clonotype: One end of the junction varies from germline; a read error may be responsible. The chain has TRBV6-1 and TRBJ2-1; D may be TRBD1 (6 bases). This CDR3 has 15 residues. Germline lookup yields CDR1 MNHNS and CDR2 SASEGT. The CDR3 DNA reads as TGTGTCAGCAGTCTCGACAGGAGCAGTTACAATGAGAAGTTCTTC. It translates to CVSSLDRSSYNEKFF.

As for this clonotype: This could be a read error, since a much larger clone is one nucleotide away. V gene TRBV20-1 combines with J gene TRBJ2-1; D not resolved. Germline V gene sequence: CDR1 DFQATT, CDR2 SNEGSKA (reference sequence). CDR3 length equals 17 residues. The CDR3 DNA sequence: TGCAGTGCTAGAGCGACTCCCACCCCCCTGATTTACAAAGAGCAGTTCTTT. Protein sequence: CSARATPTPLIYKEQFF.

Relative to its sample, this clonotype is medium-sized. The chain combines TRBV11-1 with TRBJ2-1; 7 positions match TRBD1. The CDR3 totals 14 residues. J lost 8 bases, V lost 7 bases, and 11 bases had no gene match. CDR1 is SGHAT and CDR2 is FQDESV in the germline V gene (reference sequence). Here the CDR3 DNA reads TGTGCCAGCATCCCTACCGGGACAGTTGATGAGCAGTTCTTC. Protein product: CASIPTGTVDEQFF.

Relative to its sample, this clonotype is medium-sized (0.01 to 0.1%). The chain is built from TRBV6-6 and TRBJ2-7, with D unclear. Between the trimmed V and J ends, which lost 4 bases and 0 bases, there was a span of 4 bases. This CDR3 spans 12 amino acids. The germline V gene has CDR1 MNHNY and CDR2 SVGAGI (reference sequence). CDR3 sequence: CASSFGSYEQYF. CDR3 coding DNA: TGTGCCAGCAGTTTCGGCTCCTACGAGCAGTACTTC.

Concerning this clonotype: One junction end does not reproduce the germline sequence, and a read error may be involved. Written as DNA, the CDR3 is TGCGCCAGCAGCTTGGAAGGTTCCAGCGGGAGGGTACAAGGTGAGCAGTTATTC. Translated: CASSLEGSSGRVQGEQLF. V gene TRBV5-1 combines with J gene TRBJ2-1; 10 positions agree with TRBD2. The CDR3 has 18 residues. Per the germline V gene, CDR1 is SGHRS and CDR2 is YFSETQ.

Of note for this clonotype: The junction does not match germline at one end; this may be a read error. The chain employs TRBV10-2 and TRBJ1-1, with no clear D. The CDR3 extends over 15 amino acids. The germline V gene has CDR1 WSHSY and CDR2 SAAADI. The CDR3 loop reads CASREWCTLNTEVFF. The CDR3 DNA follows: TGCGCCAGCAGAGAGTGGTGCACTCTGAACACTGAAGTTTTCTTT.

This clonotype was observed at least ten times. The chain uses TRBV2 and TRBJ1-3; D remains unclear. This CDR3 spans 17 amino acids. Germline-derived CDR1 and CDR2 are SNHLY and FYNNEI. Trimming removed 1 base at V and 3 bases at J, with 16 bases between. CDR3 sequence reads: CASSEGFLEELGNTIYF. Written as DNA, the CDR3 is TGTGCCAGCAGTGAAGGTTTTCTGGAGGAACTTGGAAACACCATATATTTT. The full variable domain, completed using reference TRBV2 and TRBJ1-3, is EPEVTQTPSHQVTQMGQEVILRCVPISNHLYFYWYRQILGQKVEFLVSFYNNEISEKSEIFDDQFSVERPDGSNFTLKIRSTKLEDSAMYFCASSEGFLEELGNTIYFGEGSWLTVV.

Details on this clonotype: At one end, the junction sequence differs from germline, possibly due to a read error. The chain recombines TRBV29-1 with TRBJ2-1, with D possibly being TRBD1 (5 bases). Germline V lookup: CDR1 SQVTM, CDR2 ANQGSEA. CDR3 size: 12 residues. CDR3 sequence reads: CCVDSGNNGQFF. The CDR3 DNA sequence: TGCTGCGTTGATTCAGGGAACAATGGGCAGTTCTTC.

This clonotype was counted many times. CDR3 in amino acids: CAWRRLYNSPLHF. The CDR3 nucleotides are TGTGCCTGGAGACGGCTCTATAATTCACCCCTCCACTTT. This chain links TRBV30 with TRBJ1-6; unclear D gene. The CDR3 contains 13 residues. V lost 3 bases and J lost 3, with 6 bases in between. Germline V gives CDR1 GTSNPN, CDR2 SVGIG (reference sequence).

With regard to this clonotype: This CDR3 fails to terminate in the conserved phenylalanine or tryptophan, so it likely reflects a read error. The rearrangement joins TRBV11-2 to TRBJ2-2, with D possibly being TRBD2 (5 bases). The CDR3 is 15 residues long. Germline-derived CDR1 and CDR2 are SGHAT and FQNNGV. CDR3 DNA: TGTGCCAGCAGCATACCGGTTACGAACACCGGGGATCTGTTTTTA. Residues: CASSIPVTNTGDLFL.